This T cell receptor (beta chain) was observed in a study of monozygotic twins with cystic fibrosis. Study-wide results and limits: Clonality was generally low (median around 0.01), higher in the most severe patients.

As to this clone: Its matching antigen is unknown.

Only in-frame clones appear in the TCRdb table, and some are missing; sequencing was by immunoSEQ multiplex PCR. The table records 11,000 to 15,000 clones, approximately 98% of them present only once. This clonotype originated in a girl aged 2-10 years with cystic fibrosis. Input material: blood.

The CDR3 loop reads CASGGRETPNEQFF. In nucleotides, the CDR3 is TGTGCCAGCGGCGGGCGGGAGACCCCCAATGAGCAGTTCTTC. The chain links TRBV2 to TRBJ2-1, with 7 bases aligning to TRBD2. CDR1 SNHLY and CDR2 FYNNEI come from the germline V gene. The CDR3 sequence is 14 residues long. V was pared by 8 bases and J by 6 bases, with 10 bases of the junction left unmatched.